This section outlines one T cell receptor (beta chain) sequence together with its context. This clonotype has more than one count but fewer than ten. The target of this receptor is not known. Within one base of it there is no much larger clone, and no base qualities were kept. To synthesize cDNA, template-switch 5'RACE was performed with a primer carrying a 10-nucleotide random unique molecular identifier so that each TCR transcript was tagged. Every sequencing run yielded over 170 million TCR-beta sequences covering 15-18 subjects. The RNeasy kit was used for extraction of total RNA. The KAPA Real-time Library Amplification kit was used to amplify TCR-beta VDJ regions with primers for the TCR constant region and the 5'RACE anchor. Sample indexes and Illumina adaptors were added in a first PCR, and a second PCR then increased library yield. After Ampure bead purification, the TCR product of roughly 650 bp was size-selected on a 2% E-gel SizeSelection system. Before pooling, library quality was assessed on a Bioanalyzer, concentration was determined with Qubit, and library quantification was performed with the Kapa Library Quantification kit. An Illumina HiSeq 2500 sequenced the libraries paired-end 2 x 150 bp. To increase sequence diversity, about 25-31% phiX was spiked into each library pool. On the authors' methods: Quality-filtered reads were processed with the UMI-based MiGEC pipeline, and over 90% of raw TCR sequences were removed by the MiGEC pipeline during error correction. VDJ genes were aligned to IMGT germline references, and each clonotype was defined by a unique CDR3 amino acid sequence together with V-J genes. Clonal expansion, Shannon diversity, and CDR3 relatedness (CalcPairwiseDistances, ClusterSamples) were evaluated with VDJtools, and phylogenetic trees were built with CLCbio workbench. Using coefficient-of-variation modelling across technical triplicates, the study counted a clone as expanded if it had at least 8 unique UMIs. TCRdb reprocessed the public reads (quality trimming at Q25 with fastp, clone calling with MiXCR) and kept in-frame beta chains. Each CDR3 protein gets just one entry, which takes the most common genes and DNA from the rows behind it. None of the V and J calls come from the authors' own analysis; TCRdb made them. Present in this sample are approximately 100,000 distinct CDR3 sequences, roughly 10% of which were seen just once. The biggest ten clones account for about 3% of the sample.

The time point tag for this specimen amounts to: longitudinal time-point 3. Libraries from unsorted PBMCs were made from 2 million PBMCs kept in RNAlater at -80 degrees C until RNA extraction. Peripheral blood underwent Ficoll-Hypaque density gradient centrifugation to isolate PBMCs, which were then cryopreserved in liquid nitrogen. This specimen belongs to a study of neurological immune-mediated disorders (dated by TCRdb to about 2019). A note on the overall study: Using UMI-based sequencing, the study compared peripheral blood TCR-beta repertoires from patients with HTLV-I-associated myelopathy (HAM/TSP), patients with multiple sclerosis, and healthy controls. The roughly 110 TCR-beta libraries covered PBMC samples along with longitudinal samples, technical triplicates, and paired sorted CD4+ and CD8+ T-cell subsets. Longitudinal HAM/TSP and healthy donors were sampled at 3 time-points each (about 3-40 month intervals). The cohort included approximately 70 subjects: roughly 14 with HAM/TSP, about 34 with multiple sclerosis, and approximately 20 healthy controls. What the study reported, not specific to this receptor: The highest TCR clonal expansion was observed in HAM/TSP patients, whereas the lowest was observed in MS patients, even when compared with healthy controls. No identical CDR3 amino acid sequences were shared among expanded clones across subjects, suggesting private TCR-beta repertoires in all groups.

Based on the germline V gene, the CDR1 and CDR2 sequences are SGHRS and YFSETQ. The CDR3 holds 12 amino acids from the cysteine to the phenylalanine. The kept DNA is CDR3 alone, 36 bases in frame from the first base. At the junction V is shortened by 3 bases and J by 7 bases, with 11 bases in between. Sequencing was performed on PBMCs. The V and J genes are TRBV5-1 and TRBJ2-7; the D gene is perhaps TRBD1 or TRBD2, as each covers 5 bases. The TCR comes from a female donor with HTLV-1-associated myelopathy (HAM/TSP). The bases are TGCGCCAGCAGCTGGGGGTCGAGGGAGCAGTACTTC. It translates to CASSWGSREQYF.